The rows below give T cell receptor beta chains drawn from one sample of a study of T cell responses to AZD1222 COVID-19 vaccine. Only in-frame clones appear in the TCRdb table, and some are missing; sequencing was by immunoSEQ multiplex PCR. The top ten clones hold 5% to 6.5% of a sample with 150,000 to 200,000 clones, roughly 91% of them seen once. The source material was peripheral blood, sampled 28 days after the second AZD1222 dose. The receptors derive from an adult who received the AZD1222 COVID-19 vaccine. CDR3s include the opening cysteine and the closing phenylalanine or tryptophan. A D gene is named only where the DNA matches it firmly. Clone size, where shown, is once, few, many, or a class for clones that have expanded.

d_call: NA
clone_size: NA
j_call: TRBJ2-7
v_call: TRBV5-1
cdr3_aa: CASGQRDGEQYF
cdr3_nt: TGCGCCAGCGGACAACGGGACGGCGAGCAGTACTTC

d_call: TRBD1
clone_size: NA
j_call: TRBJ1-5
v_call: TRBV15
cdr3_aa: CATSRYRGSNQPQHF
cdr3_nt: TGTGCCACCAGCAGATACAGGGGTAGCAATCAGCCCCAGCATTTT

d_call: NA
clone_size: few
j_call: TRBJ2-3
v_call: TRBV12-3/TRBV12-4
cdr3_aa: CASSLSTDTQYF
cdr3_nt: TGTGCCAGCAGTTTATCTACAGATACGCAGTATTTT

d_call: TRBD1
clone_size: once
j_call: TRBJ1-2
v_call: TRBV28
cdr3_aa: CASSGTGTGAWANYGYTF
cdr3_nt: TGTGCCAGCAGTGGCACCGGGACAGGGGCGTGGGCTAACTATGGCTACACCTTC

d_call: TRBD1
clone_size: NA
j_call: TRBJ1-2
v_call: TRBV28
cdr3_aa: CASSFLGQGARDGYTF
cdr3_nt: TGTGCCAGCAGTTTTCTAGGACAGGGGGCGCGCGATGGCTACACCTTC

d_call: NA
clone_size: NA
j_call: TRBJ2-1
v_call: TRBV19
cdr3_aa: CASSTYLATKHEQFF
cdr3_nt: TGTGCCAGTAGTACGTACCTAGCGACGAAGCATGAGCAGTTCTTC

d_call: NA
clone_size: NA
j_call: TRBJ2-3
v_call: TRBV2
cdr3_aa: CASTELRWDPHTDTQYF
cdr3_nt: TGTGCCAGCACCGAGTTAAGGTGGGACCCACATACAGATACGCAGTATTTT

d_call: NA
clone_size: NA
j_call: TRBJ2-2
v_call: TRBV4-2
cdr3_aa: CASSSRTGELFF
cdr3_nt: TGTGCCAGCAGCTCCCGGACCGGGGAGCTGTTTTTT

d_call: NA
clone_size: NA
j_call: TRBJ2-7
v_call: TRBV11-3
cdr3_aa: CASSPGPSIDEQYF
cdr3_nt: TGTGCCAGCAGCCCGGGCCCCTCCATCGACGAGCAGTACTTC

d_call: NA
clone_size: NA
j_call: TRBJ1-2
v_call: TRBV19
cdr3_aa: CAIYSPTNYGYTF
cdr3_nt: TGTGCCATTTACTCCCCGACTAACTATGGCTACACCTTC

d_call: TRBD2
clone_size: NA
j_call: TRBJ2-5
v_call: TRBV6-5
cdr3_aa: CASRNSGVVQETQYF
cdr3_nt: TGTGCCAGCCGTAATAGCGGGGTCGTTCAAGAGACCCAGTACTTC

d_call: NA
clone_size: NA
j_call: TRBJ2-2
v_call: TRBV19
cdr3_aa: CASSIRSENTGELFF
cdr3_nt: TGTGCCAGTAGTATAAGGTCAGAGAACACCGGGGAGCTGTTTTTT

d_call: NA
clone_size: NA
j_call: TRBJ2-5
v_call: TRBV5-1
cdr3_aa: CASSLLAGANQETQYF
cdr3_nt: TGCGCCAGCAGCTTGTTGGCGGGGGCCAACCAAGAGACCCAGTACTTC

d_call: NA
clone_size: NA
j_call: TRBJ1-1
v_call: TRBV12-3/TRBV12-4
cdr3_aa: CASSFRVNTEAFF
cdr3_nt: TGTGCCAGCAGTTTTCGGGTGAACACTGAAGCTTTCTTT

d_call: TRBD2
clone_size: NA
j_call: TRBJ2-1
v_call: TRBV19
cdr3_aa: CASRQRGVGTSGPNEQFF
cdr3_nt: TGTGCCAGCAGACAAAGGGGGGTGGGGACTAGCGGGCCTAATGAGCAGTTCTTC

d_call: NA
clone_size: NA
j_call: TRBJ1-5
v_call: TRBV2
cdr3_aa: CASTGDTPQPQHF
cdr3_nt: TGTGCCAGCACCGGGGACACACCCCAGCCCCAGCATTTT

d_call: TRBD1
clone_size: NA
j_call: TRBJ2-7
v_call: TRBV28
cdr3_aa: CASSPPGQDSYEQYF
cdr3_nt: TGTGCCAGCAGTCCCCCGGGACAGGACTCCTACGAGCAGTACTTC

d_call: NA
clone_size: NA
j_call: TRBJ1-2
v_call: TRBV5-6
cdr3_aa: CASSLDTISFGYTF
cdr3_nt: TGTGCCAGCAGCTTGGACACGATCTCCTTTGGCTACACCTTC

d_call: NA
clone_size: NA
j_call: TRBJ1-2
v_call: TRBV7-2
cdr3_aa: CASSLAADYGYTF
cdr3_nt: TGTGCCAGCAGCTTAGCAGCTGACTATGGCTACACCTTC

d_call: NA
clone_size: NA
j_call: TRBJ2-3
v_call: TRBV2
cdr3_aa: CASRTPGHRTDTQYF
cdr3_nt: TGTGCCAGCAGGACCCCGGGACACCGCACAGATACGCAGTATTTT

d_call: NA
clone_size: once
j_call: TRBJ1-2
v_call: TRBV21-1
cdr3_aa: CASSKCGAAANYGYTF
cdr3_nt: TGTGCCAGCAGCAAATGCGGGGCAGCTGCTAACTATGGCTACACCTTC

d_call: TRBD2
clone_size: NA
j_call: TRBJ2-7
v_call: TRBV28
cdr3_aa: CASSRTGLATSSYEQYF
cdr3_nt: TGTGCCAGCAGTCGCACGGGACTAGCGACGAGCTCCTACGAGCAGTACTTC

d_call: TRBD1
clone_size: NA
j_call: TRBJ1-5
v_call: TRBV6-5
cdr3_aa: CASSYSGGQNQPQHF
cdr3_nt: TGTGCCAGCAGTTACTCCGGGGGACAGAATCAGCCCCAGCATTTT

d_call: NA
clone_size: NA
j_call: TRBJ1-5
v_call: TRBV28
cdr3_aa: CASSLGTGLRQPQHF
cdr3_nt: TGTGCCAGCAGTTTAGGAACAGGGCTCCGACAGCCCCAGCATTTT

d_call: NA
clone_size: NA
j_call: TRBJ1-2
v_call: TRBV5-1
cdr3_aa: CASSYSYSSDYGYTF
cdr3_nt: TGCGCCAGCAGTTACAGCTATAGTTCGGACTATGGCTACACCTTC

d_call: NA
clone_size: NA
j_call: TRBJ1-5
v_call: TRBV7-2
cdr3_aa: CASSLASRNQPQHF
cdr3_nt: TGTGCCAGCAGCTTAGCCAGTAGGAATCAGCCCCAGCATTTT

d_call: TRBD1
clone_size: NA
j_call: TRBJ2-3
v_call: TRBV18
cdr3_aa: CASSPGTGVDTQYF
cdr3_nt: TGTGCCAGCTCCCCCGGGACAGGGGTCGATACGCAGTATTTT

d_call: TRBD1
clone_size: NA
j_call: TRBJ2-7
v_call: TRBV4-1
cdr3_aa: CASSPADRLKTYEQYF
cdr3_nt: TGCGCCAGCAGCCCGGCGGACAGGTTAAAAACCTACGAGCAGTACTTC

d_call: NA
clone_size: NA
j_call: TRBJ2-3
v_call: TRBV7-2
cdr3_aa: CASSLLTSTDTQYF
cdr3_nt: TGTGCCAGCAGCTTACTAACTAGCACAGATACGCAGTATTTT

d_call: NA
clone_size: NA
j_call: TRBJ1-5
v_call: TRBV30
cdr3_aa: CAWSGARTDSNQPQHF
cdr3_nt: TGTGCCTGGAGTGGCGCCAGGACAGATAGCAATCAGCCCCAGCATTTT

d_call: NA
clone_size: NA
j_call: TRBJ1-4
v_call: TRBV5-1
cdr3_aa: CASSPYRLLNEKLFF
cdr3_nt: TGCGCCAGCAGCCCATACAGATTGTTAAATGAAAAACTGTTTTTT

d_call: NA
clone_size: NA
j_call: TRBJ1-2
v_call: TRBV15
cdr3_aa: CATSRGQVYGYTF
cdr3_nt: TGTGCCACCAGCAGAGGACAGGTCTATGGCTACACCTTC

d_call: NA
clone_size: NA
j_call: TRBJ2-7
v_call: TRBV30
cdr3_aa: CAWSSFYEQYF
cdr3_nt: TGTGCCTGGAGTTCGTTTTACGAGCAGTACTTC

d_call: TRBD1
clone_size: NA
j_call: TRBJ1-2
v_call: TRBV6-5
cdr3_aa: CASGQGNYGGYTF
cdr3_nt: TGTGCCAGCGGACAGGGTAACTATGGTGGCTACACCTTC

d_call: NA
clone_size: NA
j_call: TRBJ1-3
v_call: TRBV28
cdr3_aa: CASSSGGTGNTIYF
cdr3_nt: TGTGCCAGCAGTTCGGGGGGAACTGGAAACACCATATATTTT

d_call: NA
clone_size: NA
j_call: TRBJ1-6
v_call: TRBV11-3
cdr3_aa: CASSLGGGNSPLHF
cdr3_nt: TGTGCCAGCAGCTTAGGGGGGGGGAATTCACCCCTCCACTTT

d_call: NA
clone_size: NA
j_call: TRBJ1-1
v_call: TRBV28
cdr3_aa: CASIRAGGTEAFF
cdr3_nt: TGTGCCAGCATAAGGGCTGGAGGCACTGAAGCTTTCTTT

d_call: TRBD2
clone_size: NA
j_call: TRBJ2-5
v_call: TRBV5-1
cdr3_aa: CASSPGAAGGETQYF
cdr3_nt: TGCGCCAGCAGCCCAGGGGCAGCGGGAGGGGAGACCCAGTACTTC

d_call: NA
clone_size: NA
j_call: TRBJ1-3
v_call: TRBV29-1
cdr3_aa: CSVEVSSGNTIYF
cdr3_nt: TGCAGCGTTGAAGTGAGCTCTGGAAACACCATATATTTT

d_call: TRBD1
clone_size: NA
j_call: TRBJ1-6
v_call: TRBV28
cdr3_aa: CASWTGYSPLHF
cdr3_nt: TGTGCCAGCTGGACAGGGTATTCACCCCTCCACTTT

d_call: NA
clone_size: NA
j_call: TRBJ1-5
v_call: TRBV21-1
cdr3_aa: CASNSDKQGPRGNQPQHF
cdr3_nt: TGTGCCAGCAACTCCGATAAACAGGGTCCAAGGGGCAATCAGCCCCAGCATTTT

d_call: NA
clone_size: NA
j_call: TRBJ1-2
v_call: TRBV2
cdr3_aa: CASSRGTNYGYTF
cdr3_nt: TGTGCCAGCAGTAGGGGAACTAACTATGGCTACACCTTC

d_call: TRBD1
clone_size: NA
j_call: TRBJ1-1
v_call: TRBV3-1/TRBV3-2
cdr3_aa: CASSQGTGLEAFF
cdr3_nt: TGTGCCAGCAGCCAAGGGACAGGTCTGGAAGCTTTCTTT

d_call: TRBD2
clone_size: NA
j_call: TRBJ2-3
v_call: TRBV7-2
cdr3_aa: CASSLGGGGTDTQYF
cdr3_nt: TGTGCCAGCAGCTTAGGCGGGGGGGGCACAGATACGCAGTATTTT

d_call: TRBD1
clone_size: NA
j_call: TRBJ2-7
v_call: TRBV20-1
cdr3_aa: CSASGTGRVDEQYF
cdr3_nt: TGCAGTGCTAGTGGGACAGGGCGGGTGGACGAGCAGTACTTC

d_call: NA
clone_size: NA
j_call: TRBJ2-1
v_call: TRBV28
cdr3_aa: CASSLRWDEQFF
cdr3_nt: TGTGCCAGCAGTTTAAGGTGGGATGAGCAGTTCTTC

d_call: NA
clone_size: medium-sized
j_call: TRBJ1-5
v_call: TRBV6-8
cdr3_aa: CASSYARLSSNQPQHF
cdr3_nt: TGTGCCAGCAGTTATGCGCGGCTATCTAGCAATCAGCCCCAGCATTTT

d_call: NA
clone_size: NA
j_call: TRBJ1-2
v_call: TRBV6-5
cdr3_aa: CASSLGGVRYGYTF
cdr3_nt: TGTGCCAGCAGTCTAGGGGGGGTACGGTATGGCTACACCTTC